The rows below give T cell receptor beta chains drawn from one sample of a study of blood T cell repertoires in COVID-19. The method was immunoSEQ multiplex PCR; TCRdb's version includes in-frame clones alone and lacks a portion of them. The sample lists approximately 81,000 clones; around 89% were seen once. The sequencing input was PBMCs or T cells enriched from blood (not recorded which). Every receptor here comes from a woman aged 45 to 65 with acute COVID-19. CDR3s include the opening cysteine and the closing phenylalanine or tryptophan. Each record gives: V gene, J gene, D gene, clone size, CDR3 DNA, CDR3 protein. D genes are given only for firm matches. Size tells how often a clone was seen (once, few, many) or the class of an expanded clone, and some rows leave it out.

TRBV7-7,TRBJ2-1,-,once,TGTGCTAGCAGCTTAGTGGCGGGACTTTACAATGAGCAGTTCTTC,CASSLVAGLYNEQFF
TRBV18,TRBJ1-3,TRBD1,few,TGTGCCAGCTCATCCCGGACAGGAATCAACTCTGGAAACACCATATATTTT,CASSSRTGINSGNTIYF
TRBV27,TRBJ1-3,-,-,TGTGCCAGCAGTCCCGAGTGGGGGGGCGGAAACACCATATATTTT,CASSPEWGGGNTIYF
TRBV27,TRBJ1-1,-,once,TGTGCCAGCAGTTCCCCTGGAGGGAACACTGAAGCTTTCTTT,CASSSPGGNTEAFF
TRBV6-4,TRBJ2-1,TRBD2,-,TGTGCCAGCAGTGACTTATGCGGGGGACTAGTCAGTAATGAGCAGTTCTTC,CASSDLCGGLVSNEQFF
TRBV5-1,TRBJ2-7,TRBD1,-,TGCGCCAGCAGCACGGGACAGGGTTACTCCTACGAGCAGTACTTC,CASSTGQGYSYEQYF
TRBV19,TRBJ1-1,TRBD1,-,TGTGCCAGCCAGACAGGGTTGAACACTGAAGCTTTCTTT,CASQTGLNTEAFF
TRBV5-1,TRBJ2-1,TRBD2,-,TGCGCCAGCAGGACTAGCGGGAGCCTCCACAATGAGCAGTTCTTC,CASRTSGSLHNEQFF
TRBV29-1,TRBJ2-7,TRBD1,-,TGCAGCGTTGCCAGGACAGGAGCCTACGAGCAGTACTTC,CSVARTGAYEQYF
TRBV4-2,TRBJ2-2,TRBD2,-,TGTGCCAGCAGCCAAGGACTAGCGGGAGGTACGAACACCGGGGAGCTGTTTTTT,CASSQGLAGGTNTGELFF
TRBV29-1,TRBJ2-7,-,-,TGCAGCGTTGGAAACAGAGTAAACTCCTACGAGCAGTACTTC,CSVGNRVNSYEQYF
TRBV5-4,TRBJ2-3,-,-,TGTGCCAGCAGCGACGCGCGGGGCCCCCAGTATTTT,CASSDARGPQYF
TRBV18,TRBJ2-7,TRBD2,-,TGTGCCAGCTCAGCGGGAGAAGGGTACGAGCAGTACTTC,CASSAGEGYEQYF
TRBV19,TRBJ1-1,TRBD1,-,TGTGCCAGTAGTATGGACAGGGGTAACACTGAAGCTTTCTTT,CASSMDRGNTEAFF
TRBV30,TRBJ1-3,-,-,TGTGCCTGGAGTGTACCGAGGGTTGCTGGAAACACCATATATTTT,CAWSVPRVAGNTIYF
TRBV29-1,TRBJ1-1,-,-,TGCAGCGTTAACTTCAACACTGAAGCTTTCTTT,CSVNFNTEAFF
TRBV21-1,TRBJ2-7,-,-,TGTGCCAGCAGCTACAGGGGAGGGTACTTC,CASSYRGGYF
TRBV6-2/TRBV6-3,TRBJ2-1,-,-,TGTGCCAGCAGTTACTCGCCCCCGCAGGGACTCTACAATGAGCAGTTCTTC,CASSYSPPQGLYNEQFF
TRBV11-3,TRBJ2-1,-,-,TGTGCCAGCAGCTTAGGGGTGACAAGGAATGAGCAGTTCTTC,CASSLGVTRNEQFF
TRBV11-2,TRBJ2-3,TRBD1,-,TGTGCCAGCAGCATCGGGACAGATGTCGCCACAGATACGCAGTATTTT,CASSIGTDVATDTQYF
TRBV11-1,TRBJ2-7,-,-,TGTGCCAGCAGTTACAGGGTATCCGAGCAGTACTTC,CASSYRVSEQYF
TRBV30,TRBJ1-2,-,-,TGTGCCTGGAGTGTGTCCAGGACTAACTATGGCTACACCTTC,CAWSVSRTNYGYTF
TRBV9,TRBJ2-1,TRBD2,once,TGTGCCAGCAGCCCGTCCCGACTAGCGGGAGGGTTCTTC,CASSPSRLAGGFF
TRBV5-6,TRBJ1-5,TRBD1,-,TGTGCCAGCAGCCATGGGACAGGACTTAATCAGCCCCAGCATTTT,CASSHGTGLNQPQHF
TRBV28,TRBJ2-4,-,-,TGTGCCAGCAGTTTGTCAGGGGCCAAAAACATTCAGTACTTC,CASSLSGAKNIQYF
TRBV2,TRBJ2-2,-,-,TGTGCCAGCAGTGTAACGCCAGGGGAAACCGGGGAGCTGTTTTTT,CASSVTPGETGELFF
TRBV7-2,TRBJ1-1,TRBD1,-,TGTGCCAGCAGCTTAGACCTTCGACAGGGGACCACTGAAGCTTTCTTT,CASSLDLRQGTTEAFF
TRBV11-2,TRBJ1-5,-,-,TGTGCCAGCAGCTTAGGGGGGGACAATCAGCCCCAGCATTTT,CASSLGGDNQPQHF
TRBV4-3,TRBJ2-1,-,-,TGCGCCAGCAGCCCTATAGCTACCAATGAGCAGTTCTTC,CASSPIATNEQFF
TRBV19,TRBJ1-5,TRBD1,once,TGTGCCAGTAGTGTCGACAGGGAAAGAGGTCCCCAGCATTTT,CASSVDRERGPQHF
TRBV7-2,TRBJ2-3,-,-,TGTGCCAGCAGTCTTCTTGGGGGGACTACAGATACGCAGTATTTT,CASSLLGGTTDTQYF
TRBV12-3/TRBV12-4,TRBJ1-5,-,once,TGTGCCAGCAGTCCAACTAATCAGCCCCAGCATTTT,CASSPTNQPQHF
TRBV30,TRBJ1-5,-,-,TGTGCCTGGAGTTCCACGGGGCAGCCCCAGCATTTT,CAWSSTGQPQHF
TRBV30,TRBJ2-2,TRBD1,-,TGTGCCTGGAGTTTGGGACAGACTAACACCGGGGAGCTGTTTTTT,CAWSLGQTNTGELFF
TRBV7-2,TRBJ2-2,TRBD2,-,TGTGCCAGCAGCTTAGAGGCTAGCGGGATAGCCGGGGAGCTGTTTTTT,CASSLEASGIAGELFF
TRBV12-3/TRBV12-4,TRBJ1-2,-,-,TGTGCCAGCAGTTTTCGCAGGGATGGCTACACCTTC,CASSFRRDGYTF
TRBV10-3,TRBJ2-3,-,-,TGTGCCATCAGTGTGATAGCGGGCACAGATACGCAGTATTTT,CAISVIAGTDTQYF
TRBV25-1,TRBJ2-3,TRBD2,-,TGTGCCAGCAGTAGGTCGGGAGGGCGTGATACGCAGTATTTT,CASSRSGGRDTQYF
TRBV7-6,TRBJ2-2,TRBD2,-,TGTGCCAGCAGCCTCCGGGGGGGCGATTTCGCGAACACCGGGGAGCTGTTTTTT,CASSLRGGDFANTGELFF
TRBV11-2,TRBJ2-2,TRBD1,-,TGTGCCAGCAGCCCCTCCCGGACAGGGTCGGGTCAGGGAGCCGGGGAGCTGTTTTTT,CASSPSRTGSGQGAGELFF